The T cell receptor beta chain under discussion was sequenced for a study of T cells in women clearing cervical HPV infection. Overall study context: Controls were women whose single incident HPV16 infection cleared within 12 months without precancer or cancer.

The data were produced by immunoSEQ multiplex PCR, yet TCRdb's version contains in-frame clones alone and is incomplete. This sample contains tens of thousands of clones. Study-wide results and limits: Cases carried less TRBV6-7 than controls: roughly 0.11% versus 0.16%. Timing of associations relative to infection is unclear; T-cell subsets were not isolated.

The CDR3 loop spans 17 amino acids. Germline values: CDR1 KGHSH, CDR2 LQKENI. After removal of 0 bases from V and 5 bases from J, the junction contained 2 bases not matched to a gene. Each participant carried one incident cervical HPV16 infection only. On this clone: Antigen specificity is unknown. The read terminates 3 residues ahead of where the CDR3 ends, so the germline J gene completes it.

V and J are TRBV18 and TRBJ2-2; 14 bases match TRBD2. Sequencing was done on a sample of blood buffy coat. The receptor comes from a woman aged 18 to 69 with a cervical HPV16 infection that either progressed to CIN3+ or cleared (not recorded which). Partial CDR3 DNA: TGTGCCAGCTCACCACCGGGGACTAGCGGGAGAACCGGGGAG. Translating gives CASSPPGTSGRTGE. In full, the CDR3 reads CASSPPGTSGRTGELFF. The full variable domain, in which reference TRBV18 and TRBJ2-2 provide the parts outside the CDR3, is NAGVMQNPRHLVRRRGQEARLRCSPMKGHSHVYWYRQLPEEGLKFMVYLQKENIIDESGMPKERFSAEFPKEGPSILRIQQVVRGDSAAYFCASSPPGTSGRTGELFFGEGSRLTVL.